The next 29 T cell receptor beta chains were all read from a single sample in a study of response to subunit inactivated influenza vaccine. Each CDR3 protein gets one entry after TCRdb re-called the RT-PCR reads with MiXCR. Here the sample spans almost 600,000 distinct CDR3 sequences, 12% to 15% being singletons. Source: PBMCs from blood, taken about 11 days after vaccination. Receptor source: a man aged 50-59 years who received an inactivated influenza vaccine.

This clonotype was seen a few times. The CDR3 bases are TGTGCCAGCAGTTACTCACCGGGAGGGACCTACAATGAGCAGTTCTTC. It is translated as CASSYSPGGTYNEQFF. The chain joins TRBV6-5 to TRBJ2-1; 8 positions match TRBD2. Germline V CDR1 and CDR2: MNHEY, SVGAGI. This CDR3 contains 16 residues. J gave up 2 bases and V 0 bases, and 3 bases lay outside the gene matches.

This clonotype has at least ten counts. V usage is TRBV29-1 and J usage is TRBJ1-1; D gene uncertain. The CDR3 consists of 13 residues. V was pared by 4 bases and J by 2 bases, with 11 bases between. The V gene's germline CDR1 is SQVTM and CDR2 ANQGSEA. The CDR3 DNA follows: TGCAGCGTTGCGGGCAAGAGAAACACTGAAGCTTTCTTT. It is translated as CSVAGKRNTEAFF.

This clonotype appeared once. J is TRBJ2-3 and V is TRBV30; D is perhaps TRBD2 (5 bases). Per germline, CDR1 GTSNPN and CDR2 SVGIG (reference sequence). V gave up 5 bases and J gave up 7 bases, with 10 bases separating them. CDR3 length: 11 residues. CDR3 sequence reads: CAWSEGYTQYF. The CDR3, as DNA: TGTGCCTGGTCTGAGGGATATACGCAGTATTTT.

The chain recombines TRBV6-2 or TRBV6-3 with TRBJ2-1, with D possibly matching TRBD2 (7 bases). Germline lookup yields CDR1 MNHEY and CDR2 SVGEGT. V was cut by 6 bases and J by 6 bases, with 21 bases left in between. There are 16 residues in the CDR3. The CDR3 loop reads CASSRGGAGAFNEQFF. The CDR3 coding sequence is TGTGCCAGCAGCCGAGGAGGGGCGGGGGCCTTCAATGAGCAGTTCTTC.

The CDR3: CASSYPPPVNEQFF. CDR3 nucleotides: TGTGCCAGCAGTTACCCCCCCCCCGTCAATGAGCAGTTCTTC. The chain recombines TRBV6-2 or TRBV6-3 with TRBJ2-1, with D unresolved. CDR3 length equals 14 residues. CDR1 is MNHEY, CDR2 SVGEGT, per germline. V was trimmed by 2 bases and J by 6 bases, leaving 11 bases between them.

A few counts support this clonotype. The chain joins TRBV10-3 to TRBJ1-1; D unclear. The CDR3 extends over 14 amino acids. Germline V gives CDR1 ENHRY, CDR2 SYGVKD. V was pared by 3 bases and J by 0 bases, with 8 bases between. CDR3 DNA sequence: TGTGCCATCAGTGATAGGGTAATGAACACTGAAGCTTTCTTT. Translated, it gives CAISDRVMNTEAFF.

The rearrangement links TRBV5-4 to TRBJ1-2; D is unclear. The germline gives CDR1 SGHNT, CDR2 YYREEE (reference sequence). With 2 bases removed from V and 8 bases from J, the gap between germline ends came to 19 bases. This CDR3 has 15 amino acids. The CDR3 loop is CASSFLSQPLKGYTF. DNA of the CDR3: TGTGCCAGCAGCTTTCTCTCACAGCCCCTAAAGGGCTACACCTTC.

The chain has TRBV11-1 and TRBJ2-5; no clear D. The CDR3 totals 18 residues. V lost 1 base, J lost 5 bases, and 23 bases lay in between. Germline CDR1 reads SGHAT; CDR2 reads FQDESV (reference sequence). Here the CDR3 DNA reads TGTGCCAGCAGCTTAGTGATAAACTATCCCAATTTAATGGAGACCCAGTACTTC. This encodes CASSLVINYPNLMETQYF. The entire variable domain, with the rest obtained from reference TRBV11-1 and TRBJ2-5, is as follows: EAEVAQSPRYKITEKSQAVAFWCDPISGHATLYWYRQILGQGPELLVQFQDESVVDDSQLPKDRFSAERLKGVDSTLKIQPAELGDSAMYLCASSLVINYPNLMETQYFGPGTRLLVL.

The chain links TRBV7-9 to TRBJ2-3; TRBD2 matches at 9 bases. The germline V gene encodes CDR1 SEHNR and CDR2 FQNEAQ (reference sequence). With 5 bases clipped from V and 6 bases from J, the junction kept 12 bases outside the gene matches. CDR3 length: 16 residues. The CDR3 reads CASSNRLAGRQDTQYF. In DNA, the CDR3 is TGTGCCAGCAGCAACCGGCTAGCGGGACGGCAGGATACGCAGTATTTT.

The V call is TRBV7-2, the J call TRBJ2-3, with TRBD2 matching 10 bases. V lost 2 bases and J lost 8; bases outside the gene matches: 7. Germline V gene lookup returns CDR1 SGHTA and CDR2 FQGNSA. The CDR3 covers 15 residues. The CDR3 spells CASSLSRTSGSTQYF. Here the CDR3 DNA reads TGTGCCAGCAGCTTATCCAGGACTAGCGGCAGTACGCAGTATTTT.

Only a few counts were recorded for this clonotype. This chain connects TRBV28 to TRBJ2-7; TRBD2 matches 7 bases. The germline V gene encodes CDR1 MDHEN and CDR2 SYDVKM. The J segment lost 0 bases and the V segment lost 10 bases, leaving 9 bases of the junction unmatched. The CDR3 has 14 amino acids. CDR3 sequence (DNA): TGTGCCACCATAGGGCTAGCGGACTCCTACGAGCAGTACTTC. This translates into CATIGLADSYEQYF. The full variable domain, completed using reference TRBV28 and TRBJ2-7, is DVKVTQSSRYLVKRTGEKVFLECVQDMDHENMFWYRQDPGLGLRLIYFSYDVKMKEKGDIPEGYSVSREKKERFSLILESASTNQTSMYLCATIGLADSYEQYFGPGTRLTVT.

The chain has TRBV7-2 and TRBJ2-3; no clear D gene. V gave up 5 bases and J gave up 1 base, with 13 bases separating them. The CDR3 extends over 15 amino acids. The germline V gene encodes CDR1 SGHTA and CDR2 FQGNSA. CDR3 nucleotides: TGTGCCAGCAGCCTCCAGTGGAGCGGCACAGATACGCAGTATTTT. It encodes CASSLQWSGTDTQYF.

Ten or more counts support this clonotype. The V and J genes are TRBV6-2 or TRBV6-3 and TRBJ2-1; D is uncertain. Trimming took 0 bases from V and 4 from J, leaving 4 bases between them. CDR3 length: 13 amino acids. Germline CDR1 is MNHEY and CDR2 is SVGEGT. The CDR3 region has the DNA TGTGCCAGCAGTTACTCGGGGTACAATGAGCAGTTCTTC. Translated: CASSYSGYNEQFF.

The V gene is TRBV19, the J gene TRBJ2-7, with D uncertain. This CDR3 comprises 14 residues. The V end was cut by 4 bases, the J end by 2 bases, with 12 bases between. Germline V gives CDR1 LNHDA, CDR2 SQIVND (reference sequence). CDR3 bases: TGTGCCAGTAGTAGTACGGGCTATGCCTACGAGCAGTACTTC. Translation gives CASSSTGYAYEQYF.

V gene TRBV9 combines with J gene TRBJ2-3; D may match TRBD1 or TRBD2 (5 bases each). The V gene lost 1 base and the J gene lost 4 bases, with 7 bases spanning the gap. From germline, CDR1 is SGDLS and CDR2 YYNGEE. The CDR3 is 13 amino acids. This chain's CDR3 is CASSVRGADTQYF. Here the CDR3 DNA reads TGTGCCAGCAGCGTAAGGGGAGCAGATACGCAGTATTTT.

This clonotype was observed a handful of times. The CDR3 here is CAISDVVYQGGTQYF. The CDR3 nucleotides are TGTGCCATCAGTGATGTAGTTTATCAAGGCGGGACCCAGTACTTC. V and J are TRBV10-3 and TRBJ2-5; D gene unclear. In germline, CDR1 is ENHRY, CDR2 SYGVKD. Trimming took 3 bases from V and 7 from J, leaving 18 bases between them. This CDR3 region has 15 residues.

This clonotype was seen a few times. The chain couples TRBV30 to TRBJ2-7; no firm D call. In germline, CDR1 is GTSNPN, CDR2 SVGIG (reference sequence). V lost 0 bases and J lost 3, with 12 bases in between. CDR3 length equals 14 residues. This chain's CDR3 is CAWSVGRLNYEQYF. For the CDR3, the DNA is TGTGCCTGGAGTGTCGGGCGGTTAAACTACGAGCAGTACTTC.

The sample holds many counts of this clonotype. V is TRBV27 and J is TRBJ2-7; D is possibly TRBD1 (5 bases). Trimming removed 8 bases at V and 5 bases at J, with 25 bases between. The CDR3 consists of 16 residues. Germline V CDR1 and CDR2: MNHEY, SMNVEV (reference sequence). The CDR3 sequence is CASLPDPRLGVHEQYF. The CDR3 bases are TGTGCCAGCTTACCGGATCCGAGGCTAGGGGTGCACGAGCAGTACTTC.

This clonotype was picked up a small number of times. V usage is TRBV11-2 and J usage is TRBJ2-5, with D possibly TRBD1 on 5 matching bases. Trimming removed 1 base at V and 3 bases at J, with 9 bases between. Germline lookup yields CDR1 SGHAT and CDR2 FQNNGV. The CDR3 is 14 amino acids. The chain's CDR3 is CASSLAPREETQYF. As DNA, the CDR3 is TGTGCCAGCAGCTTAGCTCCCAGGGAAGAGACCCAGTACTTC.

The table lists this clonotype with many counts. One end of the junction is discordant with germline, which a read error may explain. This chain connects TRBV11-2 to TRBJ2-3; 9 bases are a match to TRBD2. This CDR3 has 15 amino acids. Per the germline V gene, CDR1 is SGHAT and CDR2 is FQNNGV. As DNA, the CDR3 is TGTGCCAGCAGCTTAAGGCGGGGGGGCACAAATACGCAGTATTTT. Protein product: CASSLRRGGTNTQYF.

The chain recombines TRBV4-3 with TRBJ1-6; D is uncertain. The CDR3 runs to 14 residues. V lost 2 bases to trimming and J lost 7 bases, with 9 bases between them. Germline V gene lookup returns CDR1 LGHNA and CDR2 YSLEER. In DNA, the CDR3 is TGCGCCAGCAGCCAATTTGGGAGGAATTCACCCCTCCACTTT. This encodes CASSQFGRNSPLHF.

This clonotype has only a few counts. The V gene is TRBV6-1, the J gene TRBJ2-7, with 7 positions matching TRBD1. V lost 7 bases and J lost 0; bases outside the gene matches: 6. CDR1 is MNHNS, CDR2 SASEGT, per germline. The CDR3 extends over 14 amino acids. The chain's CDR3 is CASTGTGVSYEQYF. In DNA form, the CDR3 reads TGTGCCAGCACCGGAACAGGGGTCTCCTACGAGCAGTACTTC.

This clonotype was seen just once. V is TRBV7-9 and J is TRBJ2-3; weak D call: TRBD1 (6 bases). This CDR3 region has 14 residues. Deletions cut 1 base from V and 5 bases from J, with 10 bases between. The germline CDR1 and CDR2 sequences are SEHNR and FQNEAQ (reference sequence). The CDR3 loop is CASSLVTGKDTQYF. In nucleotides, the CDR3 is TGTGCCAGCAGCTTAGTTACAGGGAAAGATACGCAGTATTTT.

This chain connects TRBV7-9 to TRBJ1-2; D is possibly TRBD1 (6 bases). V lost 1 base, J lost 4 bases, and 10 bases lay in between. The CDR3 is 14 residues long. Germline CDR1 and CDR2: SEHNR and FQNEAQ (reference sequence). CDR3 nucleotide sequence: TGTGCCAGCAGCTTAGGGAGGGACACCTATGGCTACACCTTC. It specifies CASSLGRDTYGYTF. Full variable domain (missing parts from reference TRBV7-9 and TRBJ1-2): DTGVSQNPRHKITKRGQNVTFRCDPISEHNRLYWYRQTLGQGPEFLTYFQNEAQLEKSRLLSDRFSAERPKGSFSTLEIQRTEQGDSAMYLCASSLGRDTYGYTFGSGTRLTVV.

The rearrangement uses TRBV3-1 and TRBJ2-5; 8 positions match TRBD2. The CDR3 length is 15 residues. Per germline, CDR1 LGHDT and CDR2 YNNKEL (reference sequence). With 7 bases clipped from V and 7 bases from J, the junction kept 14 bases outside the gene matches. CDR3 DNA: TGTGCCAGCACGGCCGAAGGGACTAGTACTGGGACCCAGTACTTC. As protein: CASTAEGTSTGTQYF.

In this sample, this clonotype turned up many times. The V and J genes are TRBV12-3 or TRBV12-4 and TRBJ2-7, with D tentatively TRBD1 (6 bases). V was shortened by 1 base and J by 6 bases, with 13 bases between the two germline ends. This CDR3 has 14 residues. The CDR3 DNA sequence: TGTGCCAGCAGTTTAGGACAGGTGAGGGGCGAGCAGTACTTC. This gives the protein CASSLGQVRGEQYF.

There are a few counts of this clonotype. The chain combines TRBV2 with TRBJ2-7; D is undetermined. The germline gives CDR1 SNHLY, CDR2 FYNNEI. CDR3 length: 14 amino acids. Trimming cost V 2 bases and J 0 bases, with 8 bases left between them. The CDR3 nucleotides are TGTGCCAGCAGTGAACAGCTTCGCTCCTACGAGCAGTACTTC. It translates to CASSEQLRSYEQYF.

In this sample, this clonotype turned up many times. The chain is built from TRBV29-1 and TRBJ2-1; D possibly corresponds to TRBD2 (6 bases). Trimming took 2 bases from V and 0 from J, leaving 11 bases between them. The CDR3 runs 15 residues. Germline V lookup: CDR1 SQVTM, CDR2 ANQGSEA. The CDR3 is CSVEFAGRSYNEQFF. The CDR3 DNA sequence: TGCAGCGTTGAATTTGCGGGACGCTCCTACAATGAGCAGTTCTTC.

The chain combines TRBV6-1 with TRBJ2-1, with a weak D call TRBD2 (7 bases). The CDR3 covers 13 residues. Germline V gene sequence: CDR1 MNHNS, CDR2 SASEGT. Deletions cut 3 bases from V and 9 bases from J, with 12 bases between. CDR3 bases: TGTGCCAGCAGTGACCGGGGGGCTTCTGAGCAGTTCTTC. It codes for CASSDRGASEQFF.